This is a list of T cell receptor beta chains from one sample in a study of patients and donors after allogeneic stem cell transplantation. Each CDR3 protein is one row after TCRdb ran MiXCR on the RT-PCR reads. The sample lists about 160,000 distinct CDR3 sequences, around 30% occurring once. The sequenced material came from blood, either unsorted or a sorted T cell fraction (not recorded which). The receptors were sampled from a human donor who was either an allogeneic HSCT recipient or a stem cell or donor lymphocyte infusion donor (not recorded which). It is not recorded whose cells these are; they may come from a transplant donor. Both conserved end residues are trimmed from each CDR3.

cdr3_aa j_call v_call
ASSPSLVHEQY TRBJ2-7 TRBV7-9
ASSQDYSLGETQY TRBJ2-5 TRBV4-3
ASSRTANPNEYGYT TRBJ1-2 TRBV18
SARPGYYEQY TRBJ2-7 TRBV20-1
ASGTGPYEQY TRBJ2-7 TRBV6-1
ASSLFRAAQPQH TRBJ1-5 TRBV27
ASSAVRETQY TRBJ2-5 TRBV2
ASSRQGANTGELF TRBJ2-2 TRBV6-5
ASSHPGHGNTEAF TRBJ1-1 TRBV6-2/TRBV6-3
ASSLQFMNTEAF TRBJ1-1 TRBV7-2
ASSNRGSGSNEQF TRBJ2-1 TRBV7-9
ATSLFSPAT TRBJ1-2 TRBV24-1
ATSSPNSYGYT TRBJ1-2 TRBV15
ASSRGRPYYEQY TRBJ2-7 TRBV7-9
ASTQTGGLLADTQY TRBJ2-3 TRBV6-5
SAKVPGTGTHEQY TRBJ2-7 TRBV20-1
ASSGSGNQPQH TRBJ1-5 TRBV6-5
ASSFVPLGADTQY TRBJ2-3 TRBV7-2
ASRPRATGELF TRBJ2-2 TRBV7-2
ASSLVENYGYT TRBJ1-2 TRBV7-2
ASSLSSRGEQF TRBJ2-1 TRBV28
ASTLSGFPTDTQY TRBJ2-3 TRBV6-5
ASSYSIGGTANTEAF TRBJ1-1 TRBV6-5
ASSIDQGGRNQPQH TRBJ1-5 TRBV12-3/TRBV12-4
ASSLRH TRBJ1-5 TRBV5-5
ASNTGGETEKLF TRBJ1-4 TRBV6-5
ASSYLGYNEQF TRBJ2-1 TRBV6-5
ASSLSGTEAF TRBJ1-1 TRBV7-2
ASSYSWGPVETQY TRBJ2-5 TRBV6-5
ASSYSRGTGGSYEQY TRBJ2-7 TRBV6-5
ASSRRFNSPLH TRBJ1-6 TRBV7-9
ASSSSRDNEKLF TRBJ1-4 TRBV27
SVETSQYSYEQY TRBJ2-7 TRBV29-1
SVEVQNTGELF TRBJ2-2 TRBV29-1
ASSYRGGAGEQF TRBJ2-1 TRBV6-5
ASRHPGLGTYEQY TRBJ2-7 TRBV6-2/TRBV6-3
ASGLTGTGSYEQY TRBJ2-7 TRBV12-5
ATSDNSYEQY TRBJ2-7 TRBV27
RPGSGARSNQPQH TRBJ1-5 TRBV29-1
ASSYQLEAF TRBJ1-1 TRBV6-6
ASSWGGTGYGYT TRBJ1-2 TRBV5-1
SARNNRRDKTGSPLH TRBJ1-6 TRBV20-1
ASSQDRGTSQPQH TRBJ1-5 TRBV4-3
SVEGVNRLANTDTQY TRBJ2-3 TRBV29-1
ASSYSRRHEQY TRBJ2-7 TRBV6-2/TRBV6-3
ASSLLAGGIDGGELF TRBJ2-2 TRBV18
ASSSHWGWPQH TRBJ1-5 TRBV27
ASSQAVGNTEAF TRBJ1-1 TRBV5-1
ASSPDSPGWAF TRBJ1-1 TRBV7-9